These 14 T cell receptor beta chains share one sample of origin, sequenced in a study of T cells in Graves' hyperthyroidism and ophthalmopathy. TCR beta CDR3 regions were amplified from RNA. The TCR CDR3 was amplified in a first-round RT-PCR using the HTBI primer set. TCRdb re-analysed the multiplex PCR reads in MiXCR, keeping a single row per CDR3 protein. The sample records 250,000 to 350,000 distinct CDR3 sequences, over 15% being singletons. What was sequenced was blood. The receptors were sampled from a woman aged 55-69 years with Graves' ophthalmopathy.

The sample holds a few counts of this clonotype. The J gene is TRBJ2-7, the V gene TRBV5-1; 8 nucleotides match TRBD1. The germline CDR1 and CDR2 sequences are SGHRS and YFSETQ. Trimming cost V 0 bases and J 4 bases; bases outside gene matches: 6. This CDR3 comprises 15 residues. CDR3 sequence reads: CASSLAPGGTYEQYF. The CDR3 DNA follows: TGCGCCAGCAGCTTGGCCCCAGGGGGCACTTACGAGCAGTACTTC.

This clonotype appeared many times. V usage is TRBV16 and J usage is TRBJ2-7; perhaps TRBD2 as D (6 bases). The CDR3 is made up of 15 amino acids. Trimming left V 4 bases short and J 0 bases short, with 13 bases between. Germline V gives CDR1 KGHSY, CDR2 FQNENV. The CDR3 is CASSPPWRGSYEQYF. DNA of the CDR3: TGTGCCAGCAGCCCACCTTGGAGGGGCTCCTACGAGCAGTACTTC.

This clonotype was observed at least ten times. V is TRBV5-1 and J is TRBJ2-7, with 7 bases that match TRBD1. V lost 3 bases to trimming and J lost 5 bases; unmatched junction nucleotides: 8. The CDR3 spans 14 residues. The germline V gene has CDR1 SGHRS and CDR2 YFSETQ. CDR3 in amino acids: CASSSPDRDNEQYF. CDR3 DNA sequence: TGCGCCAGCAGCTCGCCCGACAGGGACAACGAGCAGTACTTC.

This clonotype was detected many times. The chain has TRBV6-6 and TRBJ2-7, with TRBD1 identical over 7 bases. CDR3 size: 14 residues. Germline-derived CDR1 and CDR2 are MNHNY and SVGAGI (reference sequence). V lost 2 bases, J lost 3 bases, and 4 bases stayed unmatched. The CDR3 here is CASSYATGYYEQYF. The CDR3 DNA sequence: TGTGCCAGCAGTTACGCGACAGGGTACTACGAGCAGTACTTC.

This chain uses TRBV5-1 with TRBJ2-2; possibly TRBD1 for D (5 bases). Germline lookup yields CDR1 SGHRS and CDR2 YFSETQ. The CDR3 spans 15 residues. Trimming stripped 6 bases from V and 1 base from J, with 13 bases between. CDR3: CASTETGWNTGELFF. In DNA form, the CDR3 reads TGCGCCAGCACAGAAACAGGATGGAACACCGGGGAGCTGTTTTTT.

The chain joins TRBV7-2 to TRBJ1-1; maybe TRBD1 (5 bases). Germline V CDR1 and CDR2: SGHTA, FQGNSA. This CDR3 contains 13 residues. V lost 3 bases, J lost 8 bases, and 13 bases lay in between. The DNA of the CDR3 is TGTGCCAGCAGCTTTCGGGGACGGAGGGAAGCTTTCTTT. Its protein is CASSFRGRREAFF.

There are many counts of this clonotype. This sequence joins TRBV5-1 and TRBJ2-5, with 9 positions matching TRBD1. Trimming at V came to 4 bases and at J to 5 bases, leaving 9 bases not matched to a gene. Germline CDR1 and CDR2: SGHRS and YFSETQ. The CDR3 contains 15 residues. As DNA, the CDR3 is TGCGCCAGCAGCCGGCATGGGGACAGGGCGGAGACCCAGTACTTC. Amino acid sequence: CASSRHGDRAETQYF.

This clonotype was counted many times. V usage is TRBV12-3 or TRBV12-4 and J usage is TRBJ2-2; 9 bases are shared with TRBD1. This CDR3 is built from 15 residues. J lost 7 bases, V lost 1 base, and 4 bases had no gene match. The CDR3 DNA reads as TGTGCCAGCAGTTTAGGGGACAGGGAGGGCGGGGAGCTGTTTTTT. Its translation: CASSLGDREGGELFF.

This clonotype was detected many times. The gene calls are TRBV7-2 and TRBJ2-7; TRBD2 might be the D (6 bases). Looked up from germline, CDR1 is SGHTA and CDR2 is FQGNSA. Trimming shortened V by 3 bases and J by 6 bases, and 12 bases separated the two germline ends. This CDR3 has 13 amino acids. In nucleotides, the CDR3 is TGTGCCAGCAGCTTCGGGGGTTTGGGCGAGCAGTACTTC. Translation gives CASSFGGLGEQYF. The full variable domain, its missing parts supplied by reference TRBV7-2 and TRBJ2-7, is GAGVSQSPSNKVTEKGKDVELRCDPISGHTALYWYRQSLGQGLEFLIYFQGNSAPDKSGLPSDRFSAERTGGSVSTLTIQRTQQEDSAVYLCASSFGGLGEQYFGPGTRLTVT.

The V call is TRBV5-1, the J call TRBJ2-1; no reliable D call. Trimming removed 4 bases at V and 0 bases at J, with 11 bases between. CDR3 length: 15 amino acids. CDR1 and CDR2 from the germline V gene are SGHRS and YFSETQ. In nucleotides, the CDR3 is TGCGCCAGCAGCATCGCAGTCGTCTCCTACAATGAGCAGTTCTTC. Translating gives CASSIAVVSYNEQFF.

The chain carries TRBV5-1 and TRBJ2-5, with D perhaps TRBD1 (6 bases). This CDR3 region has 16 residues. CDR1 and CDR2 from the germline V gene are SGHRS and YFSETQ. Trimming removed 1 base from V and 1 base from J, with 14 bases in between. CDR3 nucleotides: TGCGCCAGCAGCTTGTTACCGACAGGACTCCAAGAGACCCAGTACTTC. This translates into CASSLLPTGLQETQYF.

V usage is TRBV19 and J usage is TRBJ1-2; D remains ambiguous. Germline values: CDR1 LNHDA, CDR2 SQIVND (reference sequence). Trimming removed 0 bases at V and 3 bases at J, with 5 bases between. The CDR3 totals 13 residues. The CDR3 region has the DNA TGTGCCAGTAGTATAGATATCGACTATGGCTACACCTTC. As protein: CASSIDIDYGYTF.

This clonotype was observed a handful of times. The chain joins TRBV10-3 to TRBJ1-6; no firm D call. V lost 10 bases, J lost 7 bases, and 20 bases lay in between. The CDR3 covers 15 residues. Germline CDR1 ENHRY, CDR2 SYGVKD. CDR3 sequence: CATLRDWTENSPLHF. Here the CDR3 DNA reads TGTGCCACGCTCAGAGATTGGACGGAGAATTCACCCCTCCACTTT.

This chain uses TRBV19 with TRBJ2-1, with 7 bases fitting TRBD1. Germline V gene lookup returns CDR1 LNHDA and CDR2 SQIVND (reference sequence). V gave up 5 bases and J gave up 7 bases; unmatched junction bases: 5. The CDR3 has 13 residues. The CDR3 loop is CASSYRGGNEQFF. Written as DNA, the CDR3 is TGTGCCAGTAGTTACAGGGGTGGAAATGAGCAGTTCTTC.